The sequence of this T cell receptor beta chain was determined in a study of glioma-infiltrating T cells (dated by TCRdb to about 2016). About the full investigation: Low-grade gliomas were represented by WHO grade II oligodendrogliomas or astrocytomas, and glioblastomas were represented by WHO grade IV tumors that were sampled at initial rather than recurrent diagnosis. TCR alpha- and beta-chain repertoires were sequenced from glioma tissue, non-neoplastic brain tissue and matched peripheral blood mononuclear cells. Sequencing coverage of roughly 4.5- to 11-fold of some 910,000 peripheral T cells was targeted for blood libraries. Dexamethasone was administered to glioma patients for six or fewer days before surgery. Three low-grade glioma patients, several primary glioblastoma patients, and three non-glioma patients who contributed non-neoplastic brain tissue made up the paired cohort. To measure how far tissue and blood T-cell populations diverged, each tissue-infiltrating repertoire was compared against the peripheral blood repertoire of the same patient.

The investigation overall reported the following: A signature set of shared blood CDR3 motifs marked patients with low tissue-blood divergence and was depleted in highly divergent patients. In non-neoplastic patients, VJ-independent divergence between tissue and blood fell below expectation, whereas in all gliomas, and especially in low-grade gliomas, the divergence rose above expectation. Only a very small number of CDR3 sequences turned up in both tissue and blood, a result put down to high CDR3 diversity combined with limited sampling. Group comparisons were based on small numbers of patients: three non-neoplastic, three low-grade glioma and 7 to 9 glioblastoma patients.

This clonotype has a handful of counts. Its cognate antigen has yet to be identified. Base-call qualities are not available, and no considerably larger clone is one nucleotide away. TCR alpha and beta CDR3 regions were amplified with the iRepertoire nested amplicon-rescue multiplex PCR (arm-PCR) platform from RNA. The input for one-step reverse transcription and amplification was about 95-450 ng of either tissue mRNA or PBMC total RNA. Following bead purification, Illumina adapters were added by a secondary multiplex PCR, and libraries between 200 and 400 bp were gel-purified. Libraries carried internal 6-nucleotide barcodes used for demultiplexing. Libraries were sequenced on an Illumina MiSeq with 2x220 or 2x250 nucleotide paired-end reads. In the authors' own workflow: Paired reads were merged using FLASH 1.2.11 and were aligned to the GRCh37 human genome using BWA-MEM, after which TRA and TRB reads were extracted. V and J assignment used an IMGT-derived reference of cassette sequences and CDR3 motifs that included pseudogenes. Reads were translated in three frames, and productive CDR3s were defined as those with a C...FGXG motif and no stop codons. A clonotype was defined as a unique combination of a V-J cassette pair and a CDR3 amino acid sequence. Reads were filtered by Hamming distance, with the threshold set by the sequence error rate of each sample in mapped regions. TCRdb's own reprocessing of the public reads used fastp at Q25 and MiXCR and kept productive beta chains. Duplicate CDR3 protein sequences are folded into a single record with the most common DNA and genes. The V and J calls follow TCRdb's processing rather than the paper's. A total of a few hundred thousand distinct CDR3 sequences appear in this sample, around 45% of them only once. The ten most abundant clones make up 9.5% to 15% of the sample.

From its cysteine to its phenylalanine, the CDR3 spans 13 amino acids. Just CDR3 DNA is preserved here, 39 bases in frame from base 1. V is pared back by 4 bases and J by 0 bases, with 7 bases lying between the germline termini. CDR1 and CDR2 are read off the germline V gene (reference sequence) as SEHNR and FQNEAQ. Immediately after resection, surgical brain or tumor specimens were cryofrozen in liquid nitrogen, and peripheral blood cells were collected at the same time. Recombination linked TRBV7-9 to TRBJ2-7, with no D gene named confidently. This TCR was recovered from a human donor with low-grade glioma or glioblastoma, undergoing nonglioma brain surgery, or in good health (not recorded which). The specimen was glioma tissue, nonneoplastic brain tissue, or PBMCs (not recorded which). The DNA is TGTGCCAGCAGCTGGCATAGCTCCTACGAGCAGTACTTC. It translates as CASSWHSSYEQYF.